The T cell receptor beta chain described here comes from a study of blood T cell repertoires in COVID-19. At the level of the study: Sources were T cells, B-cell-depleted T cells, or PBMCs; the material itself was cDNA or gDNA.

With 2 bases removed from V and 0 bases from J, the gap between germline ends came to 13 bases. CDR3 length: 17 amino acids. CDR1 SEHNR and CDR2 FQNEAQ come from the germline V gene (reference sequence). Original methodology: It was from reference gene primer amplification that nucleated cell counts were estimated. Clones were sequenced by immunoSEQ multiplex PCR, and TCRdb holds only the in-frame ones, with some missing. V and J calls and clone size come straight from that table; D and trimming were deduced from the DNA. The repertoire holds some 250,000 clones, 70% to 90% seen once, with about 1.9% in the top ten.

Sequencing input: PBMCs or T cells enriched from blood (not recorded which). The rearrangement links TRBV7-9 to TRBJ1-4; D is unclear. The sequence derives from a woman between 50 and 59 years old who had recovered from COVID-19. CDR3 bases: TGTGCCAGCAGCTTATTTCCCGGGGAACCAACTAATGAAAAACTGTTTTTT. Amino acids: CASSLFPGEPTNEKLFF.